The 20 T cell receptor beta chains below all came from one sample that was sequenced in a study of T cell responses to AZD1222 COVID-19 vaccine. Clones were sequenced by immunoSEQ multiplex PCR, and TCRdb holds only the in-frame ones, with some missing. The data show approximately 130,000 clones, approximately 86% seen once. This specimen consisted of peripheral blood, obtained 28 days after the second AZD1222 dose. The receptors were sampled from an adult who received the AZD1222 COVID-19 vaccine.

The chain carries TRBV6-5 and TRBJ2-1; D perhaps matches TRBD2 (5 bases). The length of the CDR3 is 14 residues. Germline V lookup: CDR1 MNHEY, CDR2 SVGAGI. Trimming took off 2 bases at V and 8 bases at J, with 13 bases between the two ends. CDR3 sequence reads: CASSYTRGSDEQFF. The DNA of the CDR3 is TGTGCCAGCAGTTACACCCGGGGTAGCGATGAGCAGTTCTTC.

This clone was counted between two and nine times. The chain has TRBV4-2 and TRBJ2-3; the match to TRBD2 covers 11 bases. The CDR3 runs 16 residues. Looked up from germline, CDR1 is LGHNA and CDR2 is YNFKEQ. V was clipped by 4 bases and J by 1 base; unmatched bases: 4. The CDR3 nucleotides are TGTGCCAGCAGCCCGACACTAGCGGGGGGCACAGATACGCAGTATTTT. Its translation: CASSPTLAGGTDTQYF.

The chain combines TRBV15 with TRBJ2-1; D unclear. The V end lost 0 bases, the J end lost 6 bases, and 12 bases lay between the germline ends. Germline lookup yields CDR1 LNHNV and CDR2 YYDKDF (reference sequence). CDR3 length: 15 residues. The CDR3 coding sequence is TGTGCCACCAGCAGAGATGAGAAGCGACTCAATGAGCAGTTCTTC. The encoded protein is CATSRDEKRLNEQFF.

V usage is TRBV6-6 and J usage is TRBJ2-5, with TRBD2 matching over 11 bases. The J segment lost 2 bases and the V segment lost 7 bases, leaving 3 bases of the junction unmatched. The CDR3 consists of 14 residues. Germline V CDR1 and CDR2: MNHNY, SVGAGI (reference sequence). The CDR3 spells CASKTSGDQETQYF. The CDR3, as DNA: TGTGCCAGCAAGACTAGCGGGGATCAAGAGACCCAGTACTTC.

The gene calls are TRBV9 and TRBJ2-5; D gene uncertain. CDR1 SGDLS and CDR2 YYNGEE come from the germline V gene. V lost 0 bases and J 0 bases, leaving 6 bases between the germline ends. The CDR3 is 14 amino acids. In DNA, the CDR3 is TGTGCCAGCAGCGTAGGTGGGAACCAAGAGACCCAGTACTTC. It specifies CASSVGGNQETQYF.

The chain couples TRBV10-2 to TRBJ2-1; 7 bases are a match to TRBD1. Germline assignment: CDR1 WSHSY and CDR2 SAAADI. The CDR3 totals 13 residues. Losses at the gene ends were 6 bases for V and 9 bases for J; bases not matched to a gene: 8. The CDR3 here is CASRHRGQGEQFF. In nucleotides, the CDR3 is TGCGCCAGCAGACACAGGGGCCAGGGTGAGCAGTTCTTC.

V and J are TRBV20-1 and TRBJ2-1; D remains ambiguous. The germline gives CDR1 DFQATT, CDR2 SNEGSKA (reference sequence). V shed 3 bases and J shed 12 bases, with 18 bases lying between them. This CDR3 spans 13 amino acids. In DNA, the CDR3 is TGCAGTGCTAGTCTACTCCCCAATGAGTGGCAGTTCTTC. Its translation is CSASLLPNEWQFF.

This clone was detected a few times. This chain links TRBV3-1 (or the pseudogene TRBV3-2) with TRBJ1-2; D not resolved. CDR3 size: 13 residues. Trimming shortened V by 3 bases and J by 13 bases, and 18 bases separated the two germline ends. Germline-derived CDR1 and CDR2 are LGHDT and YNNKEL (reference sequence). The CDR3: CASSQTPRAPFTF. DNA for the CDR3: TGTGCCAGCAGCCAGACCCCAAGGGCTCCTTTCACCTTC.

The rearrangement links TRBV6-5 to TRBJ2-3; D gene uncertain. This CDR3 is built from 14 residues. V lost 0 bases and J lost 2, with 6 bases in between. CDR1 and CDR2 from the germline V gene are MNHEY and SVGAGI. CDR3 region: CASSYSRLTDTQYF. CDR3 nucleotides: TGTGCCAGCAGTTACTCTAGACTCACAGATACGCAGTATTTT.

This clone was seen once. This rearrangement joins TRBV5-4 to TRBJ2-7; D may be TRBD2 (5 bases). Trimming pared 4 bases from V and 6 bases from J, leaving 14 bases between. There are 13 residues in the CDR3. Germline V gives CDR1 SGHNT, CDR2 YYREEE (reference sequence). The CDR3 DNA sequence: TGTGCCAGCAGCGCGGGCCGAGCCCCCGAGCAGTACTTC. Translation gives CASSAGRAPEQYF.

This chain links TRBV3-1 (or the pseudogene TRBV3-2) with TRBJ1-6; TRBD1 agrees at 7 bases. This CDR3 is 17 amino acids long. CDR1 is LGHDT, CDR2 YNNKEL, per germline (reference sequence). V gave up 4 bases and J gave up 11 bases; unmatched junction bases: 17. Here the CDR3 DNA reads TGTGCCAGCAGCCCAAGGGGGGGTGTGGCAGGGGGTACACCCCTCCACTTT. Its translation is CASSPRGGVAGGTPLHF.

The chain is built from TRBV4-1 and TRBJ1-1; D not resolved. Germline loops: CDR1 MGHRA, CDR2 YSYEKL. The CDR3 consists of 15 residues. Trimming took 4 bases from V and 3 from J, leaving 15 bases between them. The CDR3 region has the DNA TGCGCCAGCAGCCCGACGTTCGGGGAGGACACTGAAGCTTTCTTT. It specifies CASSPTFGEDTEAFF.

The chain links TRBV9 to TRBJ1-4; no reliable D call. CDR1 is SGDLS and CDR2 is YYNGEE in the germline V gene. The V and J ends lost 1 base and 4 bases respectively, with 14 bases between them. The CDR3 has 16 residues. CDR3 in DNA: TGTGCCAGCAGCGTACTCGGCCAGCCCTTTAATGAAAAACTGTTTTTT. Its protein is CASSVLGQPFNEKLFF.

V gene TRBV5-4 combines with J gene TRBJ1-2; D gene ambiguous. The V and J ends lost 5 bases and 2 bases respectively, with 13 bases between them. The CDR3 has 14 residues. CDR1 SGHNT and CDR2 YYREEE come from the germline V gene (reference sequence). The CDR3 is CASSNEGSNYGYTF. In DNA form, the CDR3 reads TGTGCCAGCAGTAATGAGGGATCAAACTATGGCTACACCTTC.

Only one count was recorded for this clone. DNA for the CDR3: TGTGCCAGCAGCCTAGAGGGTACCTCCTACGAGCAGTACTTC. This codes for CASSLEGTSYEQYF. The chain links TRBV13 to TRBJ2-7; tentatively, D is TRBD2 (5 bases). The CDR3 runs to 14 residues. V shed 5 bases and J shed 0 bases, with 11 bases lying between them. Germline V gene lookup returns CDR1 PRHDT and CDR2 FYEKMQ (reference sequence).

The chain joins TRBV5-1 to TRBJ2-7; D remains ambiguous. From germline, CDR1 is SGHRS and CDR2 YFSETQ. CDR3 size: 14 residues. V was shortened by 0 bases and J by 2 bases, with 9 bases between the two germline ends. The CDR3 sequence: CASSLVGPTYEQYF. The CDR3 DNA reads TGCGCCAGCAGCTTGGTGGGCCCGACCTACGAGCAGTACTTC.

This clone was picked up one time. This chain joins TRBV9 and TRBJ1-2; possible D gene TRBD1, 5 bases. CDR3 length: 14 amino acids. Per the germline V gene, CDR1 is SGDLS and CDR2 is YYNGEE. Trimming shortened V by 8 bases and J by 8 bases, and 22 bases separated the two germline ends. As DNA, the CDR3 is TGTGCCAGAGACCTGGGGGGGAGAGTTAAAGGCTACACCTTC. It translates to CARDLGGRVKGYTF.

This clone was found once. The CDR3 sequence is CASGEGRFANYGYTF. CDR3 sequence (DNA): TGTGCCAGCGGGGAGGGTAGGTTTGCGAACTATGGCTACACCTTC. This chain links TRBV28 with TRBJ1-2; no reliable D call. The CDR3 is 15 residues long. Germline V gene sequence: CDR1 MDHEN, CDR2 SYDVKM. V was trimmed by 8 bases and J by 2 bases, leaving 18 bases between them.

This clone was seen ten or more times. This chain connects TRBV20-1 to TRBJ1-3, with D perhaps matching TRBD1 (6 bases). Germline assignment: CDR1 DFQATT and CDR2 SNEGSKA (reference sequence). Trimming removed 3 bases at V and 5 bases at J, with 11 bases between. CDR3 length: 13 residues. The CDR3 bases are TGCAGTGCTAGTTGGGGGGCAAGAAACACCATATATTTT. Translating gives CSASWGARNTIYF.

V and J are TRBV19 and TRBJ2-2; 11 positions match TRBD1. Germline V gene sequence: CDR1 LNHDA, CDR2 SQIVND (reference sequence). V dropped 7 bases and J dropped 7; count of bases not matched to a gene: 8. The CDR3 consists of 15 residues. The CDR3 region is CASNPRTGGGGELFF. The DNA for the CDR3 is TGTGCCAGTAATCCCCGGACAGGGGGCGGCGGGGAGCTGTTTTTT.